A single sample is the source of the 21 T cell receptor beta chains below, sequenced in a study of T cell changes during pregnancy in multiple sclerosis. The data were produced by immunoSEQ multiplex PCR, yet TCRdb's version contains in-frame clones alone and is incomplete. The sample holds about 15,000 clones, 80% to 90% seen once. This sample comprised CD8+ T cells from peripheral blood mononuclear cells, obtained in the first trimester of pregnancy. The receptors originated from a female donor with multiple sclerosis, enrolled in a pregnancy study.

This sequence joins TRBV2 and TRBJ2-2; the D gene is possibly TRBD1 (6 bases). Germline loops: CDR1 SNHLY, CDR2 FYNNEI. CDR3 size: 13 residues. V lost 3 bases, J lost 7 bases, and 9 bases lay in between. CDR3 nucleotide sequence: TGTGCCAGCAGTGACAGGGGTGGCGGGGAGCTGTTTTTT. This translates into CASSDRGGGELFF.

The sample holds a few counts of this clone. The rearrangement links TRBV9 to TRBJ2-2; 9 bases are a match to TRBD2. The CDR3 has 17 residues. CDR1 and CDR2 from the germline V gene are SGDLS and YYNGEE. The J segment lost 4 bases and the V segment lost 5 bases, leaving 12 bases of the junction unmatched. The CDR3 here is CASRKTIAGDSTGELFF. The CDR3, as DNA: TGTGCCAGCAGGAAGACAATAGCGGGAGATAGCACCGGGGAGCTGTTTTTT.

This clone was seen once. CDR3 loop: CASSVEGKQGYSPLHF. In DNA, the CDR3 is TGTGCCAGCAGCGTAGAGGGCAAACAGGGGTATTCACCCCTCCACTTT. The rearrangement joins TRBV9 to TRBJ1-6, with 7 positions matching TRBD1. The CDR3 sequence is 16 residues long. In germline, CDR1 is SGDLS, CDR2 YYNGEE. Trimming took 0 bases from V and 8 from J; bases not matched to a gene: 8.

The V call is TRBV28, the J call TRBJ1-4; D gene ambiguous. Trimming left V 5 bases short and J 4 bases short, with 17 bases between. Germline V gene lookup returns CDR1 MDHEN and CDR2 SYDVKM. CDR3 size: 16 residues. For the CDR3, the DNA is TGTGCCAGCAGTCTACGTACGAGGGCCTATAATGAAAAACTGTTTTTT. Protein product: CASSLRTRAYNEKLFF. The whole variable domain, filled in from reference TRBV28 and TRBJ1-4, reads DVKVTQSSRYLVKRTGEKVFLECVQDMDHENMFWYRQDPGLGLRLIYFSYDVKMKEKGDIPEGYSVSREKKERFSLILESASTNQTSMYLCASSLRTRAYNEKLFFGSGTQLSVL.

The chain has TRBV14 and TRBJ2-5, with TRBD2 identical over 12 bases. J was trimmed by 4 bases and V by 4 bases; bases with no gene match: 4. The CDR3 spans 15 residues. Germline V gene data show CDR1 as SGHDN and CDR2 as FVKESK. The DNA for the CDR3 is TGTGCCAGCAGCCCCACGGGACTAGCGGGAGAGACCCAGTACTTC. This translates into CASSPTGLAGETQYF.

The sample holds a few counts of this clone. The chain couples TRBV6-4 to TRBJ2-3, with 12 bases identical to TRBD2. This CDR3 is built from 15 residues. With 5 bases clipped from V and 4 bases from J, the junction kept 4 bases outside the gene matches. Germline V gene sequence: CDR1 MRHNA, CDR2 SNTAGT. CDR3 nucleotides: TGTGCCAGCAGTTCGACTAGCGGGAGACCAGATACGCAGTATTTT. Translation gives CASSSTSGRPDTQYF.

The rearrangement links TRBV7-3 to TRBJ2-2; TRBD1 is a possible D gene (6 bases). The ends were cut back, 3 bases at V and 3 bases at J, with 14 bases in the middle. Germline CDR1 SGHTA, CDR2 FQGTGA. The CDR3 runs to 16 residues. CDR3 nucleotides: TGTGCCAGCAGCTTCTCAGGGGATATGGACACCGGGGAGCTGTTTTTT. Translated: CASSFSGDMDTGELFF.

The rearrangement links TRBV14 to TRBJ2-5, with 10 bases lining up with TRBD1. CDR1 and CDR2 from the germline V gene are SGHDN and FVKESK. V was pared by 2 bases and J by 5 bases, with 8 bases of the junction left unmatched. The CDR3 length is 16 residues. CDR3 DNA: TGTGCCAGCAGCCAACCTCTTGACAGGGGGCGGGAGACCCAGTACTTC. Amino acid sequence: CASSQPLDRGRETQYF.

V usage is TRBV20-1 and J usage is TRBJ2-7, with D possibly TRBD1 on 6 matching bases. V was pared by 6 bases and J by 2 bases, with 8 bases between. The CDR3 is 11 amino acids. From germline, CDR1 is DFQATT and CDR2 SNEGSKA (reference sequence). The CDR3 DNA sequence: TGCAGTGCCCGGGACACCTACGAGCAGTACTTC. The encoded protein is CSARDTYEQYF.

The chain joins TRBV4-1 to TRBJ2-6; the match to TRBD2 covers 12 bases. V was pared by 0 bases and J by 0 bases, with 9 bases of the junction left unmatched. The germline CDR1 and CDR2 sequences are MGHRA and YSYEKL. This CDR3 region has 21 residues. CDR3 amino acids: CASSQEMAGLAGYSGANVLTF. The CDR3 DNA follows: TGCGCCAGCAGCCAAGAAATGGCGGGACTAGCGGGTTACTCTGGGGCCAACGTCCTGACTTTC.

The rearrangement links TRBV4-2 to TRBJ2-7; D remains ambiguous. Between the trimmed V and J ends, which lost 1 base and 5 bases, there was a span of 12 bases. Germline V lookup: CDR1 LGHNA, CDR2 YNFKEQ. The CDR3 spans 14 residues. The CDR3 loop reads CASSQGDSSDEQYF. CDR3 bases: TGTGCCAGCAGCCAAGGTGATAGCAGCGACGAGCAGTACTTC.

The V call is TRBV9, the J call TRBJ1-5; D is undetermined. The CDR3 is 13 amino acids. Germline lookup yields CDR1 SGDLS and CDR2 YYNGEE. Trimming took off 2 bases at V and 2 bases at J, with 5 bases between the two ends. CDR3 protein: CASSVSGNQPQHF. In nucleotides, the CDR3 is TGTGCCAGCAGCGTGTCGGGCAATCAGCCCCAGCATTTT.

The DNA of the CDR3 is TGTGCCAGCAGCGGAGCGGGAGGGAAGGGCGAGCAGTACTTC. It codes for CASSGAGGKGEQYF. This rearrangement joins TRBV9 to TRBJ2-7, with TRBD2 identical over 10 bases. This CDR3 is built from 14 residues. In germline, CDR1 is SGDLS, CDR2 YYNGEE. J gave up 6 bases and V 3 bases, and 6 bases lay outside the gene matches. The full variable domain, in which reference TRBV9 and TRBJ2-7 provide the parts outside the CDR3, is DSGVTQTPKHLITATGQRVTLRCSPRSGDLSVYWYQQSLDQGLQFLIQYYNGEERAKGNILERFSAQQFPDLHSELNLSSLELGDSALYFCASSGAGGKGEQYFGPGTRLTVT.

Only one count was recorded for this clone. The gene calls are TRBV7-9 and TRBJ2-1; 7 nucleotides match TRBD2. The ends lost 5 bases at V and 4 bases at J; junction bases unmatched: 11. This CDR3 is 16 amino acids long. Germline V gene data show CDR1 as SEHNR and CDR2 as FQNEAQ (reference sequence). CDR3 nucleotides: TGTGCCAGCAGCGGCATTCGGGGGGACCTTTACAATGAGCAGTTCTTC. Translating it yields CASSGIRGDLYNEQFF. Based on the CDR3 plus reference TRBV7-9 and TRBJ2-1, the full variable domain is DTGVSQNPRHKITKRGQNVTFRCDPISEHNRLYWYRQTLGQGPEFLTYFQNEAQLEKSRLLSDRFSAERPKGSFSTLEIQRTEQGDSAMYLCASSGIRGDLYNEQFFGPGTRLTVL.

The chain employs TRBV7-6 and TRBJ2-3; 9 nucleotides line up with TRBD2. The germline V gene encodes CDR1 SGHVS and CDR2 FNYEAQ. With 1 base clipped from V and 2 bases from J, the junction kept 7 bases outside the gene matches. The CDR3 length is 17 residues. The CDR3 is CASSLGVSGSPTDTQYF. Here the CDR3 DNA reads TGTGCCAGCAGCTTAGGGGTTAGCGGGAGCCCCACAGATACGCAGTATTTT.

J is TRBJ1-1 and V is TRBV9; 7 bases match TRBD1. There are 12 residues in the CDR3. The trim removed 2 bases at V and 10 bases at J, leaving 5 bases unmatched. Per the germline V gene, CDR1 is SGDLS and CDR2 is YYNGEE. In nucleotides, the CDR3 is TGTGCCAGCAGCGTTGGCAGGGGGTCAGCTTTCTTT. Protein: CASSVGRGSAFF.

A few counts support this clone. The chain combines TRBV15 with TRBJ2-5; D is unclear. The length of the CDR3 is 16 residues. V lost 1 base to trimming and J lost 0 bases, with 12 bases between them. The V gene's germline CDR1 is LNHNV and CDR2 YYDKDF (reference sequence). The CDR3, as DNA: TGTGCCACCAGCAGAGGTGACACCATGTACCAAGAGACCCAGTACTTC. Translating it yields CATSRGDTMYQETQYF.

This clone was detected only once. The chain is built from TRBV6-4 and TRBJ2-3; 10 nucleotides align to TRBD2. Trimming cost V 6 bases and J 4 bases; bases outside gene matches: 4. The germline gives CDR1 MRHNA, CDR2 SNTAGT. The CDR3 consists of 14 residues. CDR3 in amino acids: CASSWTSGADTQYF. The CDR3 bases are TGTGCCAGCAGCTGGACTAGCGGAGCAGATACGCAGTATTTT.

The V and J genes are TRBV27 and TRBJ1-5; 9 nucleotides align to TRBD1. This CDR3 is 14 amino acids long. J gave up 2 bases and V 6 bases, and 2 bases lay outside the gene matches. In germline, CDR1 is MNHEY, CDR2 SMNVEV (reference sequence). The CDR3 is CASRTGGGNQPQHF. CDR3 nucleotides: TGTGCCAGCAGGACAGGGGGAGGCAATCAGCCCCAGCATTTT.

Concerning this clone: One end of the junction fails to match germline, which may point to a read error. The rearrangement uses TRBV9 and TRBJ2-1, with a weak D call TRBD2 (5 bases). Germline CDR1 SGDLS, CDR2 YYNGEE. There are 8 residues in the CDR3. The CDR3 sequence is CASSPGIF. DNA for the CDR3: TGTGCCAGCAGCCCCGGGATCTTC.

The chain carries TRBV15 and TRBJ2-3; the D gene is possibly TRBD1 (5 bases). The V and J ends lost 7 bases and 3 bases respectively, with 11 bases between them. The CDR3 loop spans 13 amino acids. Germline V gene sequence: CDR1 LNHNV, CDR2 YYDKDF (reference sequence). CDR3 coding DNA: TGTGCCACCACAAGGGGTTTGACAGATACGCAGTATTTT. Amino acids: CATTRGLTDTQYF.